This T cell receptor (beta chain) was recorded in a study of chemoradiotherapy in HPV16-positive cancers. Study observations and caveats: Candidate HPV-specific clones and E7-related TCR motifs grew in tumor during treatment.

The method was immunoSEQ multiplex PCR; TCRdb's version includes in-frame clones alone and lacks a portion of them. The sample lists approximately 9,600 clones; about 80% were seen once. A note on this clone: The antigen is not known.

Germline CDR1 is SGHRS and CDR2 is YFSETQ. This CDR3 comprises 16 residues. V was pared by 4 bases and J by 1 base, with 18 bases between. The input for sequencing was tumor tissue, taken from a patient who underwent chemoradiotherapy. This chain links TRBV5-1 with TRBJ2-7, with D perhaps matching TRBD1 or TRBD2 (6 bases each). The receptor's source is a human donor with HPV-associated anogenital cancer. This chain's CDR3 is CASSHPPGGPSYEQYF. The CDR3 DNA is TGCGCCAGCAGCCACCCTCCCGGGGGCCCATCCTACGAGCAGTACTTC.